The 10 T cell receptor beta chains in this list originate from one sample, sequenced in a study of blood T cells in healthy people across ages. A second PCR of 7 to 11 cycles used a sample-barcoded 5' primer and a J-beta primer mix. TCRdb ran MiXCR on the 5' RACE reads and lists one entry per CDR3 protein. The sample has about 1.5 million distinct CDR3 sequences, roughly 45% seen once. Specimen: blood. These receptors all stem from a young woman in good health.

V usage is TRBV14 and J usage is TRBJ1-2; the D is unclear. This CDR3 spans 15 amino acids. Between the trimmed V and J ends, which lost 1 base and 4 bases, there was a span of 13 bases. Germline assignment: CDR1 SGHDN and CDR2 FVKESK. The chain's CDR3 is CASSQVPGGPYGYTF. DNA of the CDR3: TGTGCCAGCAGCCAAGTACCCGGAGGCCCCTATGGCTACACCTTC.

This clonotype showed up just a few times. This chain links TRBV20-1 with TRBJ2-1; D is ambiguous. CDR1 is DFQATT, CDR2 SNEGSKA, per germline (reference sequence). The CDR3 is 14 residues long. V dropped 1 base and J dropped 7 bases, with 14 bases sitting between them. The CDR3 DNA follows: TGCAGTGCTAGAGGGGCGCTCTCGGCGAATGAGCAGTTCTTC. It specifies CSARGALSANEQFF.

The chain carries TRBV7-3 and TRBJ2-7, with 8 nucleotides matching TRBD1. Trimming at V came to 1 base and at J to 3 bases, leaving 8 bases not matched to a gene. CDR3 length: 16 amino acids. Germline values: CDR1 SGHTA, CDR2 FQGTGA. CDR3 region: CASSLRGGTGNYEQYF. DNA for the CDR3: TGTGCCAGCAGCTTAAGAGGGGGGACAGGCAACTACGAGCAGTACTTC. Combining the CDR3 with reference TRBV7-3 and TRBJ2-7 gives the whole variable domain GAGVSQTPSNKVTEKGKYVELRCDPISGHTALYWYRQSLGQGPEFLIYFQGTGAADDSGLPNDRFFAVRPEGSVSTLKIQRTERGDSAVYLCASSLRGGTGNYEQYFGPGTRLTVT.

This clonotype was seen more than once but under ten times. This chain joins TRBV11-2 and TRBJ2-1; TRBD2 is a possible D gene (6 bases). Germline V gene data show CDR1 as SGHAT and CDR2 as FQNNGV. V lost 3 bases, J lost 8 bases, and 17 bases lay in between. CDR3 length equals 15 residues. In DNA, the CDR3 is TGTGCCAGCAGCTTTGGGGACTCCCTTAACGATGAGCAGTTCTTC. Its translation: CASSFGDSLNDEQFF.

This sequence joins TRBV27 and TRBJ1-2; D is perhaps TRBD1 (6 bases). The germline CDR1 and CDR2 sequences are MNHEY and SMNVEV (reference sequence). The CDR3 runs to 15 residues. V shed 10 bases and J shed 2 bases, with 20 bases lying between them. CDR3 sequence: CATFSFKGENYGYTF. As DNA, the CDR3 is TGTGCCACCTTCTCCTTCAAGGGGGAGAACTATGGCTACACCTTC.

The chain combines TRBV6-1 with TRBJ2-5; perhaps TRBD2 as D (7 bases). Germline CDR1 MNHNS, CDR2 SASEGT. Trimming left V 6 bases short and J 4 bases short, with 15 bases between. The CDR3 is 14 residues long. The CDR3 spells CASRVPGGRETQYF. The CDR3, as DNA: TGTGCCAGCAGAGTACCCGGGGGGCGAGAGACCCAGTACTTC.

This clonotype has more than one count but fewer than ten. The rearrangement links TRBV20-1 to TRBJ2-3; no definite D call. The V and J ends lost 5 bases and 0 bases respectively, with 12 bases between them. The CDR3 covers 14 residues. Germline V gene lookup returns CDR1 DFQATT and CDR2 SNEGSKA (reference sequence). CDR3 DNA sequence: TGCAGTGCTTCGGACGGTACTAGCACAGATACGCAGTATTTT. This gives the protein CSASDGTSTDTQYF.

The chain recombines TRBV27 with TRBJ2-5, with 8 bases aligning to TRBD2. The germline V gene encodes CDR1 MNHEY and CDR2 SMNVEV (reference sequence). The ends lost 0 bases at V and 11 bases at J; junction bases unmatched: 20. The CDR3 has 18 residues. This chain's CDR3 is CASSLSGLVDHWHNEQYF. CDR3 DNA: TGTGCCAGCAGTTTATCGGGACTAGTGGACCATTGGCACAATGAGCAGTACTTC.

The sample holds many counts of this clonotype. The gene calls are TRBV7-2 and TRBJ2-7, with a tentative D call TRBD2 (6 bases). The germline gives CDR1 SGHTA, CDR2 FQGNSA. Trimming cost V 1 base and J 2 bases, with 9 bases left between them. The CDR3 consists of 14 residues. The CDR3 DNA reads TGTGCCAGCAGCTTAGTCGGGGGAACCTACGAGCAGTACTTC. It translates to CASSLVGGTYEQYF.

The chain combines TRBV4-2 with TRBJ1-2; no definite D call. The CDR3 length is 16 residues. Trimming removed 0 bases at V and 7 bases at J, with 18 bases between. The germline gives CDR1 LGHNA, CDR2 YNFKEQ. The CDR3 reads CASSQDDGTDVGGYTF. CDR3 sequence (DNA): TGTGCCAGCAGCCAAGATGACGGCACGGACGTCGGTGGCTACACCTTC.